Listed here are 32 T cell receptor beta chains from one sample, sequenced in a study of T cells in Graves' hyperthyroidism and ophthalmopathy. Researchers amplified the TCR beta CDR3 regions from RNA transcripts. The HTBI set primed first-round TCR CDR3 RT-PCR. Using its own MiXCR run on the multiplex PCR reads, TCRdb lists one record per CDR3 protein. The data show hundreds of thousands of distinct CDR3 sequences, around 42% seen once. Sequences were obtained from peripheral blood or thyroid tissue (not recorded which). These receptors originate from a young woman with Graves' hyperthyroidism.

The chain recombines TRBV7-9 with TRBJ2-2, with 7 positions matching TRBD2. The CDR3 consists of 14 residues. Germline V gene data show CDR1 as SEHNR and CDR2 as FQNEAQ (reference sequence). V was pared by 4 bases and J by 9 bases, with 8 bases of the junction left unmatched. CDR3 region: CASSWLAATRELFF. In DNA, the CDR3 is TGTGCCAGCAGCTGGCTAGCGGCAACCCGGGAGCTGTTTTTT.

This chain links TRBV13 with TRBJ2-7; 8 bases agree with TRBD1. Germline CDR1 reads PRHDT; CDR2 reads FYEKMQ (reference sequence). There are 13 residues in the CDR3. The V gene end was trimmed by 5 bases and the J gene end by 7 bases; junction bases not matched to a gene: 7. The CDR3 DNA reads as TGTGCCAGCAGCCACAGGGGGAGTGGGGAGCAGTACTTC. Amino acid sequence: CASSHRGSGEQYF.

V is TRBV6-1 and J is TRBJ2-5; 12 bases align to TRBD2. With V trimmed by 8 bases and J by 4 bases, 11 bases remained unmatched. The CDR3 runs to 16 residues. Germline V gives CDR1 MNHNS, CDR2 SASEGT. CDR3 loop: CASSPRTSGMGETQYF. In DNA form, the CDR3 reads TGTGCCAGCTCACCCCGGACTAGCGGGATGGGAGAGACCCAGTACTTC.

This rearrangement joins TRBV25-1 to TRBJ2-7; 7 bases match TRBD1. Germline V gene lookup returns CDR1 MGHDK and CDR2 SYGVNS. The CDR3 loop spans 13 amino acids. The CDR3 DNA is TGTGCTAGTGGATTTGGACAGGACTACGAGCAGTACTTC. Protein product: CASGFGQDYEQYF.

In its sample, this clonotype was seen once. The V call is TRBV2, the J call TRBJ2-3; 7 nucleotides line up with TRBD1. The germline CDR1 and CDR2 sequences are SNHLY and FYNNEI. The V gene end was trimmed by 11 bases and the J gene end by 1 base; junction bases not matched to a gene: 9. This CDR3 is built from 14 residues. The CDR3 sequence is CARTGTAGTDTQYF. CDR3 bases: TGTGCCCGCACCGGGACAGCGGGCACAGATACGCAGTATTTT.

The chain is built from TRBV24-1 and TRBJ1-5, with 7 bases matching TRBD1. The CDR3 is 16 amino acids. Germline CDR1 is KGHDR and CDR2 is SFDVKD. V was clipped by 5 bases and J by 0 bases; unmatched bases: 6. The CDR3 spells CATSAATGYSNQPQHF. The CDR3 coding sequence is TGTGCCACCAGTGCCGCGACAGGGTATAGCAATCAGCCCCAGCATTTT.

Note on this clonotype: Being one base from a much bigger clone, this may be a read error. The chain employs TRBV2 and TRBJ2-5, with a tentative D call TRBD2 (6 bases). This CDR3 has 13 residues. CDR1 SNHLY and CDR2 FYNNEI come from the germline V gene. The V and J ends lost 4 bases and 3 bases respectively, with 9 bases between them. CDR3 amino acids: CASSGIAEETQYF. CDR3 nucleotide sequence: TGTGCCAGCAGTGGGATAGCGGAAGAGACCCAGTACTTC.

The rearrangement links TRBV20-1 to TRBJ1-2; D gene unclear. From germline, CDR1 is DFQATT and CDR2 SNEGSKA (reference sequence). There are 12 residues in the CDR3. V gave up 1 base and J gave up 7 bases, with 10 bases separating them. In nucleotides, the CDR3 is TGCAGTGCTAGAGCTCCCCAGGTTGGCTACACCTTC. Protein sequence: CSARAPQVGYTF.

This clonotype was observed a few times. The chain uses TRBV2 and TRBJ1-4; the D gene is possibly TRBD1 (6 bases). The CDR3 has 14 residues. CDR1 and CDR2 (germline): SNHLY, FYNNEI. V gave up 4 bases and J gave up 6 bases, with 12 bases separating them. The CDR3 coding sequence is TGTGCCAGCAGTGGCAGGGGTTTCGATGAAAAACTGTTTTTT. It specifies CASSGRGFDEKLFF.

This clonotype occurred once. At one end, the junction sequence differs from germline, possibly due to a read error. The CDR3 DNA is TGTGCCAGCAGCCAACAGACTAGCGGGAGCAGGCCAGATACGCAGTATTTT. Translation gives CASSQQTSGSRPDTQYF. The V call is TRBV4-1, the J call TRBJ2-3, with 12 bases aligning to TRBD2. CDR1 is MGHRA and CDR2 is YSYEKL in the germline V gene. The CDR3 has 17 amino acids.

This clonotype was picked up a small number of times. The CDR3 loop reads CASSWGQTSNQPQHF. For the CDR3, the DNA is TGTGCCAGCAGTTGGGGGCAAACGAGCAATCAGCCCCAGCATTTT. The gene calls are TRBV12-3 or TRBV12-4 and TRBJ1-5, with D tentatively TRBD1 (6 bases). Trimming took off 4 bases at V and 1 base at J, with 11 bases between the two ends. This CDR3 is 15 amino acids long.

This rearrangement joins TRBV10-3 to TRBJ2-5, with D possibly TRBD2 on 5 matching bases. The V end was cut by 2 bases, the J end by 7 bases, with 14 bases between. Germline lookup yields CDR1 ENHRY and CDR2 SYGVKD. The CDR3 runs 14 residues. The CDR3 DNA reads TGTGCCATCAGTGAGGTCTGGGAGAGGTCGACCCAGTACTTC. It yields the protein CAISEVWERSTQYF.

V is TRBV7-6 and J is TRBJ2-2, with 12 bases fitting TRBD1. The CDR3 is 16 residues long. Germline lookup yields CDR1 SGHVS and CDR2 FNYEAQ. V gave up 5 bases and J gave up 2 bases; unmatched junction bases: 3. CDR3 residues: CASSQGTGGNTGELFF. The CDR3 DNA follows: TGTGCCAGCAGCCAAGGGACAGGGGGCAACACCGGGGAGCTGTTTTTT.

This clonotype was seen a few times. The chain has TRBV7-2 and TRBJ1-1; D not certain. The CDR3 contains 12 residues. V was pared by 5 bases and J by 7 bases, with 11 bases between. Germline V gene data show CDR1 as SGHTA and CDR2 as FQGNSA. CDR3 sequence reads: CASSTLGSEAFF. The CDR3 DNA is TGTGCCAGCAGCACACTCGGAAGTGAAGCTTTCTTT.

The J gene is TRBJ1-5, the V gene TRBV9; 9 bases match TRBD1. From germline, CDR1 is SGDLS and CDR2 YYNGEE. After removal of 4 bases from V and 4 bases from J, the junction contained 12 bases not matched to a gene. This CDR3 contains 17 residues. In DNA form, the CDR3 reads TGTGCCAGCAGCCAAGGGTTCGGGACAGGGCAAAATCAGCCCCAGCATTTT. Its protein is CASSQGFGTGQNQPQHF.

The V gene is TRBV24-1, the J gene TRBJ2-3; 10 bases map to TRBD2. The CDR3 contains 16 residues. V lost 4 bases to trimming and J lost 5 bases; unmatched junction nucleotides: 8. CDR1 and CDR2 (germline): KGHDR, SFDVKD. CDR3 nucleotides: TGTGCCACCAGTGACGGACTAGCGGAGGGGGTAGATACGCAGTATTTT. This translates into CATSDGLAEGVDTQYF.

The chain couples TRBV25-1 to TRBJ1-2, with 7 bases that match TRBD1. With 6 bases clipped from V and 3 bases from J, the junction kept 13 bases outside the gene matches. Germline loops: CDR1 MGHDK, CDR2 SYGVNS. The CDR3 is 16 amino acids. The CDR3 region is CASSDSDRATDYGYTF. CDR3 DNA: TGTGCCAGCAGCGACTCTGACAGGGCCACGGACTATGGCTACACCTTC.

The chain joins TRBV20-1 to TRBJ1-4; 9 nucleotides match TRBD1. The CDR3 extends over 12 amino acids. From germline, CDR1 is DFQATT and CDR2 SNEGSKA (reference sequence). The trim removed 7 bases at V and 5 bases at J, leaving 2 bases unmatched. Here the CDR3 reads CSGGTGNEKLFF. As DNA, the CDR3 is TGCAGTGGCGGGACAGGGAATGAAAAACTGTTTTTT.

The rearrangement uses TRBV12-3 or TRBV12-4 and TRBJ2-7, with 9 bases matching TRBD2. The CDR3 loop spans 15 amino acids. J was trimmed by 3 bases and V by 4 bases; bases with no gene match: 7. The CDR3 DNA sequence: TGTGCCAGCAGTTACGGCGGGGGGGGCCTCTACGAGCAGTACTTC. This translates into CASSYGGGGLYEQYF.

The chain has TRBV7-6 and TRBJ2-7, with D tentatively TRBD2 (7 bases). This CDR3 spans 16 amino acids. Trimming pared 7 bases from V and 1 base from J, leaving 20 bases between. CDR1 and CDR2 from the germline V gene are SGHVS and FNYEAQ. The CDR3 is CASTITWGGASYEQYF. For the CDR3, the DNA is TGTGCCAGCACCATAACCTGGGGGGGGGCATCCTACGAGCAGTACTTC.

This sequence joins TRBV19 and TRBJ1-1; the D is unclear. The CDR3 spans 12 residues. Germline values: CDR1 LNHDA, CDR2 SQIVND (reference sequence). V lost 7 bases and J 8 bases, leaving 14 bases between the germline ends. CDR3 bases: TGTGCCAGTAAAATCGCTACGATAGAAGCTTTCTTT. It translates to CASKIATIEAFF.

This clonotype was counted at least ten times. This chain links TRBV2 with TRBJ1-2; D possibly corresponds to TRBD1 (5 bases). CDR3 length: 13 residues. Germline values: CDR1 SNHLY, CDR2 FYNNEI. V dropped 3 bases and J dropped 4 bases, with 9 bases sitting between them. CDR3 DNA: TGTGCCAGCAGTGACTTTGGGGGCTATGGCTACACCTTC. The encoded protein is CASSDFGGYGYTF.

Points on this clonotype: At one end the junction does not follow the germline gene, possibly because of a read error. The gene calls are TRBV10-3 and TRBJ1-3; D not resolved. Germline V CDR1 and CDR2: ENHRY, SYGVKD. The CDR3 length is 16 residues. This chain's CDR3 is CAINESRTSSGNTIYF. In nucleotides, the CDR3 is TGTGCCATCAATGAGTCCCGAACCTCCTCTGGAAACACCATATATTTT.

The genes are TRBV7-9 and TRBJ1-6; D is perhaps TRBD1 (6 bases). CDR3 length: 16 residues. V dropped 5 bases and J dropped 4 bases, with 15 bases sitting between them. CDR1 and CDR2 from the germline V gene are SEHNR and FQNEAQ (reference sequence). CDR3: CASSLQGTGYNSPLHF. The DNA of the CDR3 is TGTGCCAGCAGCCTACAGGGCACCGGGTATAATTCACCCCTCCACTTT.

In its sample, this clonotype was seen a few times. This sequence joins TRBV2 and TRBJ2-1; D is undetermined. CDR3 length: 15 amino acids. Trimming shortened V by 2 bases and J by 7 bases, and 15 bases separated the two germline ends. Germline-derived CDR1 and CDR2 are SNHLY and FYNNEI. The CDR3 loop reads CASSERVSVRNEQFF. The CDR3, as DNA: TGTGCCAGCAGTGAAAGGGTTTCTGTTAGGAATGAGCAGTTCTTC.

This clonotype appeared a few times. The V gene is TRBV7-8, the J gene TRBJ1-4; D remains ambiguous. The length of the CDR3 is 13 residues. The V end was cut by 3 bases, the J end by 5 bases, with 7 bases between. From germline, CDR1 is SGHVS and CDR2 FQNEAQ. This CDR3 reads CASSFPGNEKLFF. CDR3 in DNA: TGTGCCAGCAGCTTTCCCGGGAATGAAAAACTGTTTTTT.

The sample holds one count of this clonotype. V is TRBV25-1 and J is TRBJ2-5, with D possibly TRBD2 on 6 matching bases. The germline gives CDR1 MGHDK, CDR2 SYGVNS. The CDR3 has 10 amino acids. The CDR3 region is CAVRRGTQYF. For the CDR3, the DNA is TGTGCTGTCAGGAGGGGGACCCAGTACTTC. The variable domain in full, with the rest retrieved from reference TRBV25-1 and TRBJ2-5, is EADIYQTPRYLVIGTGKKITLECSQTMGHDKMYWYQQDPGMELHLIHYSYGVNSTEKGDLSSESTVSRIRTEHFPLTLESARPSHTSQYLCAVRRGTQYFGPGTRLLVL.

This chain uses TRBV7-9 with TRBJ1-1; possible D gene TRBD1, 5 bases. CDR3 length: 15 residues. V was shortened by 5 bases and J by 1 base, with 14 bases between the two germline ends. CDR1 is SEHNR and CDR2 is FQNEAQ in the germline V gene (reference sequence). The CDR3 nucleotides read TGTGCCAGCAGCCCCGCGGGACGTCGGAACACTGAAGCTTTCTTT. Residues: CASSPAGRRNTEAFF.

V gene TRBV5-1 combines with J gene TRBJ1-2, with a weak D call TRBD1 (6 bases). Trimming pared 0 bases from V and 7 bases from J, leaving 10 bases between. Germline V gene lookup returns CDR1 SGHRS and CDR2 YFSETQ. This CDR3 has 13 residues. For the CDR3, the DNA is TGCGCCAGCAGCTTGGAGTTCAGGGGTGGCTACACCTTC. Protein product: CASSLEFRGGYTF.

This clonotype came up a few times. The chain has TRBV14 and TRBJ1-2, with D possibly matching TRBD1 (6 bases). The CDR3 totals 12 residues. V was trimmed by 4 bases and J by 6 bases, leaving 9 bases between them. The V gene's germline CDR1 is SGHDN and CDR2 FVKESK. CDR3 loop: CASSRRGNGYTF. The CDR3 region has the DNA TGTGCCAGCAGCCGCAGGGGCAATGGCTACACCTTC. The entire variable domain, with the rest obtained from reference TRBV14 and TRBJ1-2, is as follows: EAGVTQFPSHSVIEKGQTVTLRCDPISGHDNLYWYRRVMGKEIKFLLHFVKESKQDESGMPNNRFLAERTGGTYSTLKVQPAELEDSGVYFCASSRRGNGYTFGSGTRLTVV.

This clonotype was picked up many times. The V and J genes are TRBV2 and TRBJ1-5; D is uncertain. Trimming removed 5 bases at V and 7 bases at J, with 12 bases between. The CDR3 is 13 residues long. Germline V gives CDR1 SNHLY, CDR2 FYNNEI. The CDR3 DNA sequence: TGTGCCAGCAGTTTCGGTGCGAGGCAGCCCCAGCATTTT. As protein: CASSFGARQPQHF.

Only a few counts were recorded for this clonotype. The chain uses TRBV9 and TRBJ2-7, with D possibly TRBD2 on 5 matching bases. V lost 4 bases and J lost 1, with 15 bases in between. This CDR3 spans 15 amino acids. The V gene's germline CDR1 is SGDLS and CDR2 YYNGEE. CDR3 residues: CASSSGGSASYEQYF. CDR3 nucleotides: TGTGCCAGCAGCTCCGGAGGAAGCGCTTCCTACGAGCAGTACTTC.